A single sample gave rise to the 22 T cell receptor beta chains below, sequenced in a study of shared clonotypes between healthy human individuals. Repertoires were generated with immunoSEQ multiplex PCR, while TCRdb's copy carries only in-frame clones and drops some. The sample carries about 1.1 million clones, roughly 80% recorded once. The sequenced sample consisted of memory CD4+ T cells from PBMCs. Subset reported: CD45RA-negative fraction. Source of these receptors: a young man in good health. Some clones in this sample may be carry-over from other donors' samples.

V and J are TRBV28 and TRBJ2-7; 9 nucleotides match TRBD1. The V gene's germline CDR1 is MDHEN and CDR2 SYDVKM. This CDR3 region has 16 residues. Germline trimming cut 4 bases from V and 3 bases from J; bases unmatched to any gene: 10. DNA of the CDR3: TGTGCCAGCAGTTACGCCACAGGGGGCAGGGACTACGAGCAGTACTTC. Its protein product is CASSYATGGRDYEQYF.

The CDR3 DNA follows: TGTGCCATCAGTGGAATGGCGGCAGGGGGCGCGTCTAGGACTGAAGCTTTCTTT. Translating gives CAISGMAAGGASRTEAFF. This rearrangement joins TRBV10-3 to TRBJ1-1; 8 positions agree with TRBD1. CDR3 length: 18 amino acids. The trim removed 4 bases at V and 5 bases at J, leaving 18 bases unmatched. Germline-derived CDR1 and CDR2 are ENHRY and SYGVKD.

V and J are TRBV29-1 and TRBJ2-1; no definite D call. With 2 bases removed from V and 1 base from J, the gap between germline ends came to 15 bases. The CDR3 spans 16 residues. Germline-derived CDR1 and CDR2 are SQVTM and ANQGSEA. The CDR3 loop is CSVERSSGSSYNEQFF. CDR3 nucleotide sequence: TGCAGCGTTGAAAGGTCCTCCGGGTCGTCCTACAATGAGCAGTTCTTC.

The rearrangement joins TRBV5-1 to TRBJ2-7; no firm D call. Germline-derived CDR1 and CDR2 are SGHRS and YFSETQ. The CDR3 loop spans 12 amino acids. The V end lost 0 bases, the J end lost 4 bases, and 5 bases lay between the germline ends. CDR3 in amino acids: CASSLVRYEQYF. For the CDR3, the DNA is TGCGCCAGCAGCTTGGTGCGGTACGAGCAGTACTTC. The variable domain in full, with the rest retrieved from reference TRBV5-1 and TRBJ2-7, is KAGVTQTPRYLIKTRGQQVTLSCSPISGHRSVSWYQQTPGQGLQFLFEYFSETQRNKGNFPGRFSGRQFSNSRSEMNVSTLELGDSALYLCASSLVRYEQYFGPGTRLTVT.

Concerning this clone itself: The sample holds other DNA sequences that translate to the same CDR3. This chain links TRBV2 with TRBJ2-5, with TRBD1 matching 10 bases. The CDR3 has 14 residues. From germline, CDR1 is SNHLY and CDR2 FYNNEI. Trimming at V came to 8 bases and at J to 0 bases, leaving 3 bases not matched to a gene. CDR3 nucleotides: TGTGCCAGCTCGGGACAGGGGTACCAAGAGACCCAGTACTTC. This encodes CASSGQGYQETQYF.

The rearrangement joins TRBV19 to TRBJ2-7; 8 bases match TRBD1. The V and J ends lost 1 base and 3 bases, in that order; junction bases with no gene match: 5. CDR3 length: 15 residues. Germline loops: CDR1 LNHDA, CDR2 SQIVND (reference sequence). The CDR3: CASSIGPDRVYEQYF. CDR3 sequence (DNA): TGTGCCAGTAGTATAGGGCCGGACAGGGTCTACGAGCAGTACTTC.

This chain uses TRBV2 with TRBJ2-7; the D gene is possibly TRBD1 (6 bases). The CDR3 is 14 amino acids. CDR1 SNHLY and CDR2 FYNNEI come from the germline V gene. Trimming left V 7 bases short and J 1 base short, with 14 bases between. This CDR3 is CASIGRGSSYEQYF. CDR3 nucleotides: TGTGCCAGCATCGGCAGGGGCTCTTCCTACGAGCAGTACTTC.

This clone was recorded at least ten times. The rearrangement links TRBV11-2 to TRBJ2-7; D is ambiguous. Germline V gene sequence: CDR1 SGHAT, CDR2 FQNNGV. V was trimmed by 6 bases and J by 2 bases, leaving 17 bases between them. This CDR3 has 15 amino acids. In nucleotides, the CDR3 is TGTGCCAGCAGTTTCCTCCGCTACTCACCCTACGAGCAGTACTTC. Translated, it gives CASSFLRYSPYEQYF.

The CDR3 DNA is TGTGCCAGCAGTTTCAAGTCAGGCAGAAGCAATCAGCCCCAGCATTTT. It is translated as CASSFKSGRSNQPQHF. The J gene is TRBJ1-5, the V gene TRBV28, with no clear D. Trimming pared 3 bases from V and 1 base from J, leaving 13 bases between. The CDR3 is 16 residues long. From germline, CDR1 is MDHEN and CDR2 SYDVKM.

Note on this clone: The same CDR3 can be traced to other DNA sequences in this sample. V usage is TRBV6-1 and J usage is TRBJ2-2, with D unresolved. The CDR3 sequence is 12 residues long. Trimming removed 6 bases at V and 3 bases at J, with 5 bases between. The V gene's germline CDR1 is MNHNS and CDR2 SASEGT. The CDR3 spells CASREYTGELFF. The CDR3 nucleotides read TGTGCCAGCAGGGAATACACCGGGGAGCTGTTTTTT.

This chain uses TRBV12-5 with TRBJ1-5; D is perhaps TRBD1 (6 bases). Germline-derived CDR1 and CDR2 are LGHNT and FRNRAP. The CDR3 loop spans 13 amino acids. Trimming cost V 1 base and J 7 bases, with 8 bases left between them. The DNA of the CDR3 is TGTGCTAGTGGTTTGGAACAGGGCCAGCCCCAGCATTTT. Amino acid sequence: CASGLEQGQPQHF.

On this clone itself: A junction boundary mismatches the germline segment, possibly from a read error. The chain employs TRBV5-3 and TRBJ2-7; a weak D match, TRBD2 (5 bases). TRBV5-3 is placed among ORFs of uncertain function. The CDR3 loop spans 14 amino acids. CDR3 bases: TGTGCCAGCAGCTTGGCCAACGGGGCCTACGAGCAGTACTTC. This codes for CASSLANGAYEQYF.

J is TRBJ2-7 and V is TRBV5-1, with D possibly being TRBD1 (5 bases). With 0 bases removed from V and 2 bases from J, the gap between germline ends came to 12 bases. In germline, CDR1 is SGHRS, CDR2 YFSETQ. The CDR3 totals 15 residues. This CDR3 reads CASSLGQTNTYEQYF. CDR3 nucleotide sequence: TGCGCCAGCAGCTTGGGACAGACAAATACCTACGAGCAGTACTTC.

This sequence joins TRBV28 and TRBJ2-3; 8 bases are a match to TRBD2. The CDR3 is made up of 15 amino acids. Trimming took 4 bases from V and 5 from J; bases not matched to a gene: 8. Germline CDR1 reads MDHEN; CDR2 reads SYDVKM. This CDR3 is CASSSRGLGKDTQYF. CDR3 nucleotide sequence: TGTGCCAGCAGTTCCCGGGGACTAGGCAAAGATACGCAGTATTTT.

V is TRBV7-9 and J is TRBJ1-1; possible D gene TRBD1, 5 bases. This CDR3 comprises 13 residues. V lost 6 bases, J lost 0 bases, and 8 bases lay in between. Germline loops: CDR1 SEHNR, CDR2 FQNEAQ (reference sequence). The CDR3 here is CASRRGVNTEAFF. CDR3 nucleotide sequence: TGTGCCAGCAGACGGGGGGTGAACACTGAAGCTTTCTTT.

V usage is TRBV27 and J usage is TRBJ2-2, with unresolved D. This CDR3 contains 14 residues. Germline V gives CDR1 MNHEY, CDR2 SMNVEV (reference sequence). Deletions cut 7 bases from V and 0 bases from J, with 9 bases between. The CDR3 sequence is CASKGYANTGELFF. CDR3 in DNA: TGTGCCAGCAAGGGCTACGCGAACACCGGGGAGCTGTTTTTT.

The genes are TRBV6-6 and TRBJ2-3; tentatively, D is TRBD1 (6 bases). The germline CDR1 and CDR2 sequences are MNHNY and SVGAGI (reference sequence). V was pared by 5 bases and J by 2 bases, with 14 bases between. This CDR3 is 15 amino acids long. The DNA of the CDR3 is TGTGCCAGCAGTGGCAGCAGGGGCTTCACAGATACGCAGTATTTT. It translates to CASSGSRGFTDTQYF.

The genes are TRBV9 and TRBJ1-5; possibly TRBD1 for D (5 bases). The CDR3 totals 13 residues. Trimming removed 4 bases from V and 6 bases from J, with 11 bases in between. Germline loops: CDR1 SGDLS, CDR2 YYNGEE. CDR3 DNA sequence: TGTGCCAGCAGCATGGGGGGGAGTCAGCCCCAGCATTTT. Translated: CASSMGGSQPQHF.

The chain links TRBV28 to TRBJ2-7, with 13 bases matching TRBD2. Germline V gives CDR1 MDHEN, CDR2 SYDVKM. Unmatched junction bases numbered 23, after V lost 6 bases and J lost 6 bases. CDR3 size: 20 residues. In DNA form, the CDR3 reads TGTGCCAGCAGCCCGATTTCGGCGACCCGGACTAGCGGGAGTTTTGGCGAGCAGTACTTC. Translating gives CASSPISATRTSGSFGEQYF.

This chain links TRBV28 with TRBJ1-3; no definite D call. Germline CDR1 reads MDHEN; CDR2 reads SYDVKM. Trimming took 3 bases from V and 4 from J, leaving 7 bases between them. The CDR3 contains 13 residues. CDR3 sequence (DNA): TGTGCCAGCAGTTTGTTCACAGGAAACACCATATATTTT. This sequence encodes CASSLFTGNTIYF.

The rearrangement links TRBV18 to TRBJ2-3; no reliable D call. The V gene's germline CDR1 is KGHSH and CDR2 LQKENI. There are 14 residues in the CDR3. Trimming cost V 0 bases and J 4 bases, with 8 bases left between them. The CDR3 reads CASSPPLTSDTQYF. CDR3 nucleotide sequence: TGTGCCAGCTCACCACCGTTGACTTCAGATACGCAGTATTTT.

The chain links TRBV6-6 to TRBJ1-1, with D perhaps matching TRBD1 (5 bases). V lost 2 bases, J lost 5 bases, and 12 bases lay in between. CDR1 and CDR2 from the germline V gene are MNHNY and SVGAGI (reference sequence). The CDR3 sequence is 14 residues long. The chain's CDR3 is CASSYAGRDTEAFF. The DNA of the CDR3 is TGTGCCAGCAGTTACGCAGGGAGGGATACTGAAGCTTTCTTT.